These T cell receptor beta chains were read from a single sample in a study of T cell changes during pregnancy in multiple sclerosis. Profiled with immunoSEQ multiplex PCR; TCRdb holds only in-frame clones, not every one. The sample carries tens of thousands of clones, around 93% recorded once. Here the sequenced sample was peripheral blood, taken in the third trimester of pregnancy. These receptors came from a female donor in good health, enrolled as a control in a pregnancy study. The CDR3 runs from the conserved cysteine through the conserved F or W.

V gene,CDR3 protein
TRBV9,CASSVEEGVLETQYF
TRBV28,CASSRQGSYEQYF
TRBV9,CASSVATGLAGGLQETQYF
TRBV11-2,CASSPVRFGGEKLFF
TRBV2,CASRIEGGRTGELFF
TRBV6-1,CASSVGEFSANEQFF
TRBV18,CASSPPQRASGTTGELFF
TRBV6-5,CASSYSLGNEQYF
TRBV7-9,CASSFARTGPYEQYF
TRBV2,CASRRGLAGTGELFF
TRBV5-1,CASSSSTGSYEQYF
TRBV28,CASSQFHEQYF
TRBV7-7,CASSLDSYNEQFF
TRBV18,CASRGLAGGIPETQYF
TRBV28,CASSLSPPSLQPQHF
TRBV5-1,CASSPGDNNQPQHF
TRBV27,CASSHDLRSGIQETQYF
TRBV7-6,CASSLGGRTETQYF
TRBV27,CASSFISGETQYF
TRBV1,CTSSLRCASGELGYEQYF
TRBV7-2,CASSSNSGTVYNEQFF
TRBV5-1,CASSLTGQVVSPLHF